Here is one TCR beta chain with its context. Germline CDR1 is SGHRS and CDR2 is YFSETQ. V gave up 0 bases and J gave up 0 bases, with 16 bases separating them. This CDR3 comprises 18 residues. The assay was immunoSEQ multiplex PCR, and TCRdb's table has in-frame clones only and misses some. The sample yields 17,000 or so clones, roughly 87% seen once. These data belong to a study of T cell changes during pregnancy in multiple sclerosis. Sample: CD8+ T cells from peripheral blood mononuclear cells, taken after pregnancy. V gene TRBV5-1 combines with J gene TRBJ2-1; TRBD1 is a possible D gene (6 bases). The TCR originated in a female donor in good health, enrolled as a control in a pregnancy study. CDR3 residues: CASSLERWGLGSYNEQFF. In nucleotides, the CDR3 is TGCGCCAGCAGCTTGGAGAGGTGGGGGCTGGGCTCCTACAATGAGCAGTTCTTC.